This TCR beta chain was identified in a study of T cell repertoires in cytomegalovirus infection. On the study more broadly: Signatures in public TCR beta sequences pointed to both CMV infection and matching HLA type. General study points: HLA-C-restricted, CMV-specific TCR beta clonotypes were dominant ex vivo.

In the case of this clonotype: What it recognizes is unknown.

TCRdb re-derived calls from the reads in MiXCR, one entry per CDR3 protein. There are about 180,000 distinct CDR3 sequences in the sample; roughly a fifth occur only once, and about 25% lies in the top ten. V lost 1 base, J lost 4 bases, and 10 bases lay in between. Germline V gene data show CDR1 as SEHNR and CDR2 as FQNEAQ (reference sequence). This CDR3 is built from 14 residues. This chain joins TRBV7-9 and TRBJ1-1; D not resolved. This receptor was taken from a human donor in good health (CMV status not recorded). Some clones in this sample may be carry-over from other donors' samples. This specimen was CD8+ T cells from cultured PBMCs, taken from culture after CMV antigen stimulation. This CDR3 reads CASSLGMTFTEAFF. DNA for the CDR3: TGTGCCAGCAGCTTAGGGATGACATTCACTGAAGCTTTCTTT.